This T cell receptor beta chain came from a study of T cells in Graves' hyperthyroidism and ophthalmopathy. The sample holds a few counts of this clonotype. The source material, RNA transcripts, was used to amplify TCR beta CDR3 regions. The HTBI set primed first-round TCR CDR3 RT-PCR. TCRdb processed the multiplex PCR reads anew with MiXCR; each CDR3 protein has one entry. The sample holds about 500,000 distinct CDR3 sequences, 15% to 20% seen once. This CDR3 has 14 amino acids. Unmatched junction bases numbered 8, after V lost 8 bases and J lost 4 bases. CDR1 MDHEN and CDR2 SYDVKM come from the germline V gene.

This chain uses TRBV28 with TRBJ1-2; TRBD1 matches at 9 bases. The receptor comes from a woman aged 30 to 39 with Graves' ophthalmopathy. Sequencing was done on a sample of blood. The CDR3 loop reads CASLQGASGYGYTF. The CDR3 DNA is TGTGCCAGCTTACAGGGGGCCTCTGGCTATGGCTACACCTTC.